This T cell receptor (beta chain) was found in a study of blood T cell repertoires in COVID-19. Profiling relied on immunoSEQ multiplex PCR, and the TCRdb table lists in-frame clones only, not all of them. The sample lists 200,000 to 300,000 clones; 86% were seen once. Details on this clone: At one boundary the junction diverges from the germline segment, which might be a read error.

The CDR3 runs 15 residues. Germline-derived CDR1 and CDR2 are SGDLS and YYNGEE. This sequence joins TRBV9 and TRBJ1-1; D ambiguous. The receptor comes from a man younger than 45 with active or convalescent COVID-19. Sequencing input: peripheral blood. The CDR3 spells CASTVGIGENTEAFF. CDR3 coding DNA: TGTGCCAGCACCGTAGGAATCGGGGAGAACACTGAAGCTTTCTTT.